The T cell receptor beta chain under discussion was sequenced for a study of cytomegalovirus exposure and HLA in healthy donors. For the study at large: The 100 to 150 validation repertoires and the approximately 630 first-cohort repertoires shared a platform, a later analysis reported. Regarding the study as a whole: Rarity marked most TCR sequences, yet some public TCRs occurred in many donors. Later, an analysis found that TCR clusters from the first cohort tended to co-occur in the 90 to 150 validation repertoires.

This clone is medium-sized within its sample. As yet, its antigen is unknown. The repertoire was sequenced with immunoSEQ multiplex PCR; TCRdb's copy has only in-frame clones and lacks some. This sample yields some 240,000 clones, of which less than 85% are seen a single time; about 6% belongs to the top ten. Trimming took 4 bases from V and 3 from J, leaving 12 bases between them. From germline, CDR1 is LGHNA and CDR2 YNFKEQ. The CDR3 is 14 amino acids. The gene calls are TRBV4-2 and TRBJ1-1; D gene ambiguous. Sequencing was carried out using PBMCs. The TCR originated in a woman younger than 30 in good health and CMV-seronegative. The CDR3 nucleotides read TGTGCCAGCAGCCGCTGGGCATTCTACACTGAAGCTTTCTTT. Protein product: CASSRWAFYTEAFF.